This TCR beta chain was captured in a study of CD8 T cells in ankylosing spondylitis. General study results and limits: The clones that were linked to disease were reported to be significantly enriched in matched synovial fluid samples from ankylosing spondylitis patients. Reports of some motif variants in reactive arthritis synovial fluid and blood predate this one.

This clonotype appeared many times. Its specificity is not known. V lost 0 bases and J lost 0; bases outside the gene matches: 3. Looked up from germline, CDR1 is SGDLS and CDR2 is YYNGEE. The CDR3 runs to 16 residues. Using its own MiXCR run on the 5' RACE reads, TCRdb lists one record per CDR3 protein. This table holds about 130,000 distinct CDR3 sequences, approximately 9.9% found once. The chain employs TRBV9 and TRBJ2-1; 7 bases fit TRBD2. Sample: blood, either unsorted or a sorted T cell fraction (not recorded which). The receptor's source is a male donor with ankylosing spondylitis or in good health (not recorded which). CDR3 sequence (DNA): TGTGCCAGCAGCGTAGGGGGCGGGAGCTCCTACAATGAGCAGTTCTTC. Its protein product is CASSVGGGSSYNEQFF.